In this sample, the clone carrying this T cell receptor (beta chain) turned up many times. No antigen is known for it. One entry per CDR3 protein, called by TCRdb with MiXCR from the reads. The data show approximately 270,000 distinct CDR3 sequences, with roughly a fifth seen just once and approximately 19% held by the top ten. Germline V gene lookup returns CDR1 SGHTA and CDR2 FQGNSA. V shed 5 bases and J shed 0 bases, with 2 bases lying between them. CDR3 length equals 11 residues. This record comes from a study of T cell repertoires in cytomegalovirus infection. Overall study context: The study used recently identified HLA-C-restricted and well-studied HLA-B-restricted CMV epitopes.

The study's findings and limits: Cumulative public TCR beta family frequency identified CMV carriers with the relevant HLA.

This TCR was recovered from a human donor in good health (CMV status not recorded). Some clones in this sample may be carry-over from other donors' samples. The sample in question was cultured PBMCs, obtained from culture after CMV antigen stimulation. This chain connects TRBV7-2 to TRBJ2-7, with no clear D. CDR3 DNA sequence: TGTGCCAGCAGCGCCTCCTACGAGCAGTACTTC. Protein product: CASSASYEQYF.